This is a list of T cell receptor beta chains from one sample in a study of blood T cells in healthy people across ages. One entry per CDR3 protein, called by TCRdb with MiXCR from the 5' RACE reads. Seen here are about 780,000 distinct CDR3 sequences, more than 35% observed once, and the top ten hold around 18%. The sample taken for sequencing was blood. The receptors derive from a man older than 75 in good health. Each CDR3 is given with its conserved first and last residue. Fields, in order: J gene, D gene, clone size, V gene, CDR3 protein, CDR3 DNA. A D gene is named only where the DNA matches it firmly. The size entry is marked missing in some rows and otherwise reads once, few, many or a size class.

j_gene: TRBJ2-1; d_gene: TRBD2; abundance: -; v_gene: TRBV4-2; CDR3aa: CASSQDRGTGGYNEQFF; CDR3nt: TGTGCCAGCAGCCAAGATCGCGGGACGGGGGGTTACAATGAGCAGTTCTTC
j_gene: TRBJ2-7; d_gene: TRBD2; abundance: -; v_gene: TRBV4-3; CDR3aa: CASSQNALAGARPSSYNEQYF; CDR3nt: TGCGCCAGCAGCCAAAATGCCCTAGCGGGAGCGCGTCCGAGCTCCTACAATGAGCAGTACTTC
j_gene: TRBJ2-1; d_gene: TRBD2; abundance: few; v_gene: TRBV28; CDR3aa: CASSPHLGTSVNEQFF; CDR3nt: TGTGCCAGCAGCCCCCACCTCGGGACTAGCGTTAATGAGCAGTTCTTC
j_gene: TRBJ2-7; d_gene: -; abundance: -; v_gene: TRBV7-2; CDR3aa: CASSLTFGGPGNEQYF; CDR3nt: TGTGCCAGCAGCTTAACTTTCGGAGGGCCAGGGAACGAGCAGTACTTC
j_gene: TRBJ2-7; d_gene: -; abundance: few; v_gene: TRBV29-1; CDR3aa: CSVEEPRWFTQGRAYEQYF; CDR3nt: TGCAGCGTTGAAGAGCCTCGTTGGTTTACACAGGGACGGGCTTACGAGCAGTACTTC
j_gene: TRBJ2-1; d_gene: TRBD2; abundance: many; v_gene: TRBV4-2; CDR3aa: CASSQDKTSGINEQFF; CDR3nt: TGTGCCAGCAGCCAAGATAAGACTAGCGGAATTAATGAGCAGTTCTTC
j_gene: TRBJ1-2; d_gene: -; abundance: few; v_gene: TRBV5-1; CDR3aa: CASSWGDGRRAGSYGYTF; CDR3nt: TGCGCCAGCAGTTGGGGGGACGGTCGCAGGGCAGGAAGCTATGGCTACACCTTC
j_gene: TRBJ2-7; d_gene: TRBD2; abundance: -; v_gene: TRBV4-2; CDR3aa: CASNLGSGGTGNEQYF; CDR3nt: TGTGCCAGCAACCTCGGGAGCGGGGGCACCGGGAACGAGCAGTACTTC
j_gene: TRBJ2-5; d_gene: -; abundance: -; v_gene: TRBV25-1; CDR3aa: CASLGGGETQYF; CDR3nt: TGTGCCAGCCTGGGGGGTGGAGAGACCCAGTACTTC
j_gene: TRBJ2-5; d_gene: -; abundance: few; v_gene: TRBV12-3/TRBV12-4; CDR3aa: CASSQTSQETQYF; CDR3nt: TGTGCCAGCAGCCAGACAAGCCAAGAGACCCAGTACTTC
j_gene: TRBJ2-1; d_gene: -; abundance: -; v_gene: TRBV15; CDR3aa: CATRNEGRGDEQFF; CDR3nt: TGTGCCACCCGTAACGAAGGTCGTGGAGATGAGCAGTTCTTC
j_gene: TRBJ2-5; d_gene: TRBD2; abundance: -; v_gene: TRBV20-1; CDR3aa: CSAPLLAGAQETQYF; CDR3nt: TGCAGTGCTCCTTTACTAGCGGGGGCCCAAGAGACCCAGTACTTC
j_gene: TRBJ2-3; d_gene: -; abundance: many; v_gene: TRBV6-2/TRBV6-3; CDR3aa: CASSYPAYTDTQYF; CDR3nt: TGTGCCAGCAGTTACCCCGCCTACACAGATACGCAGTATTTT
j_gene: TRBJ2-3; d_gene: TRBD2; abundance: -; v_gene: TRBV7-3; CDR3aa: CASSQAGTSGDTQYF; CDR3nt: TGTGCCAGCAGCCAGGCTGGAACTAGCGGCGATACGCAGTATTTT
j_gene: TRBJ2-4; d_gene: -; abundance: many; v_gene: TRBV9; CDR3aa: CASSGSQDGGAKNIQYF; CDR3nt: TGTGCCAGCAGCGGCTCACAGGATGGGGGAGCCAAAAACATTCAGTACTTC
j_gene: TRBJ2-7; d_gene: TRBD1; abundance: -; v_gene: TRBV11-2; CDR3aa: CANTRDRVTYEQYF; CDR3nt: TGTGCCAACACCCGGGACAGGGTTACCTACGAGCAGTACTTC
j_gene: TRBJ2-5; d_gene: TRBD2; abundance: -; v_gene: TRBV12-5; CDR3aa: CASVLAGVRETQYF; CDR3nt: TGTGCTAGTGTCTTGGCGGGGGTGAGGGAGACCCAGTACTTC
j_gene: TRBJ2-7; d_gene: TRBD2; abundance: -; v_gene: TRBV7-6; CDR3aa: CASSKQLAGSSYEQYF; CDR3nt: TGTGCCAGCAGCAAACAGCTAGCGGGGAGCTCCTACGAGCAGTACTTC
j_gene: TRBJ2-5; d_gene: TRBD2; abundance: -; v_gene: TRBV28; CDR3aa: CASSLELAGVQETQYF; CDR3nt: TGTGCCAGCAGTTTAGAACTAGCGGGAGTTCAAGAGACCCAGTACTTC
j_gene: TRBJ2-5; d_gene: -; abundance: once; v_gene: TRBV11-2; CDR3aa: CASSLLESNSYNEQYF; CDR3nt: TGTGCCAGCAGCTTATTGGAGTCTAACTCCTACAATGAGCAGTACTTC
j_gene: TRBJ2-5; d_gene: -; abundance: -; v_gene: TRBV29-1; CDR3aa: CSVEDLKELLAGGETQYF; CDR3nt: TGCAGCGTTGAAGATTTAAAAGAACTACTAGCTGGTGGAGAGACCCAGTACTTC
j_gene: TRBJ2-3; d_gene: TRBD1; abundance: many; v_gene: TRBV7-2; CDR3aa: CASSYHRGGDTQYF; CDR3nt: TGTGCCAGCAGCTACCACAGGGGTGGTGATACGCAGTATTTT
j_gene: TRBJ1-1; d_gene: -; abundance: -; v_gene: TRBV30; CDR3aa: CAWSPTQGSEAFF; CDR3nt: TGTGCCTGGAGCCCCACACAGGGAAGTGAAGCTTTCTTT
j_gene: TRBJ2-5; d_gene: TRBD2; abundance: -; v_gene: TRBV3-1; CDR3aa: CASSTSGPETQYF; CDR3nt: TGTGCCAGCAGTACTAGCGGACCGGAGACCCAGTACTTC
j_gene: TRBJ2-7; d_gene: -; abundance: few; v_gene: TRBV27; CDR3aa: CASSSSWDGYEQYF; CDR3nt: TGTGCCAGCAGCTCCAGTTGGGACGGCTACGAGCAGTACTTC
j_gene: TRBJ1-1; d_gene: -; abundance: -; v_gene: TRBV21-1; CDR3aa: CARDLQVHTEAFF; CDR3nt: TGTGCCAGAGATTTACAGGTCCACACTGAAGCTTTCTTT
j_gene: TRBJ1-4; d_gene: -; abundance: -; v_gene: TRBV3-1; CDR3aa: CASSSRLGEKLFF; CDR3nt: TGTGCCAGCAGCTCCCGACTAGGAGAAAAACTGTTTTTT
j_gene: TRBJ2-4; d_gene: TRBD2; abundance: few; v_gene: TRBV20-1; CDR3aa: CSPLAGGNSYEQYF; CDR3nt: TGCAGTCCTTTAGCGGGGGGAAACTCCTACGAGCAGTACTTT
j_gene: TRBJ1-1; d_gene: -; abundance: -; v_gene: TRBV6-5; CDR3aa: CASTYLGQLNTEAFF; CDR3nt: TGTGCCAGCACCTACCTTGGACAACTGAACACTGAAGCTTTCTTT
j_gene: TRBJ2-1; d_gene: TRBD1; abundance: many; v_gene: TRBV4-1; CDR3aa: CASSQETGGSYNEQFF; CDR3nt: TGCGCCAGCAGCCAAGAGACAGGGGGCTCCTACAATGAGCAGTTCTTC
j_gene: TRBJ2-4; d_gene: TRBD2; abundance: -; v_gene: TRBV7-2; CDR3aa: CASSPKSGSHGSEYF; CDR3nt: TGTGCCAGCAGCCCAAAGAGCGGGAGCCACGGGAGCGAGTACTTC
j_gene: TRBJ2-5; d_gene: TRBD1; abundance: -; v_gene: TRBV11-1; CDR3aa: CASSPDRTGGSYNEQYF; CDR3nt: TGTGCCAGCAGCCCCGATCGGACAGGGGGCTCCTACAATGAGCAGTACTTC
j_gene: TRBJ2-7; d_gene: TRBD2; abundance: -; v_gene: TRBV27; CDR3aa: CAGTRRLAGGPYEQYF; CDR3nt: TGTGCCGGCACCCGCCGACTAGCGGGAGGGCCTTACGAGCAGTACTTC
j_gene: TRBJ2-2; d_gene: -; abundance: -; v_gene: TRBV7-9; CDR3aa: CATTGELFF; CDR3nt: TGTGCCACCACCGGGGAGCTGTTTTTT
j_gene: TRBJ2-7; d_gene: -; abundance: -; v_gene: TRBV7-7; CDR3aa: CASSVDYSRKPQYF; CDR3nt: TGTGCCAGCAGCGTGGACTATTCGAGGAAACCCCAGTACTTC
j_gene: TRBJ2-7; d_gene: TRBD1; abundance: -; v_gene: TRBV29-1; CDR3aa: CSAGTGGSPEQYF; CDR3nt: TGCAGCGCTGGGACAGGGGGCTCCCCCGAGCAGTACTTC
j_gene: TRBJ2-5; d_gene: -; abundance: many; v_gene: TRBV28; CDR3aa: CASSSTVSGSETQYF; CDR3nt: TGTGCCAGCAGCTCAACCGTCTCAGGGTCCGAGACCCAGTACTTC
j_gene: TRBJ2-7; d_gene: -; abundance: many; v_gene: TRBV20-1; CDR3aa: CSAAGNGASYEQYF; CDR3nt: TGCAGTGCTGCCGGGAACGGGGCCTCCTACGAGCAGTACTTC
j_gene: TRBJ2-3; d_gene: TRBD1; abundance: few; v_gene: TRBV5-1; CDR3aa: CASSLETGRATQYF; CDR3nt: TGCGCCAGCAGCTTGGAGACAGGGCGGGCTACGCAGTATTTT
j_gene: TRBJ2-5; d_gene: -; abundance: few; v_gene: TRBV5-1; CDR3aa: CASRPTSPETQYF; CDR3nt: TGCGCCAGCAGGCCGACTAGTCCAGAGACCCAGTACTTC
j_gene: TRBJ2-3; d_gene: -; abundance: -; v_gene: TRBV29-1; CDR3aa: CSVGGTGFFTDTQYF; CDR3nt: TGCAGCGTGGGGGGGACAGGTTTTTTCACAGATACGCAGTATTTT
j_gene: TRBJ2-5; d_gene: TRBD2; abundance: -; v_gene: TRBV10-3; CDR3aa: CAISGSGSETQYF; CDR3nt: TGTGCCATCAGTGGTAGCGGGAGTGAGACCCAGTACTTC
j_gene: TRBJ2-3; d_gene: -; abundance: many; v_gene: TRBV7-8; CDR3aa: CASSLNKGTDTQYF; CDR3nt: TGTGCCAGCAGCTTAAACAAGGGTACAGATACGCAGTATTTT
j_gene: TRBJ2-5; d_gene: TRBD2; abundance: -; v_gene: TRBV11-1; CDR3aa: CASSSSGGSFVETQYF; CDR3nt: TGTGCCAGCAGCTCCTCCGGCGGGAGTTTTGTAGAGACCCAGTACTTC
j_gene: TRBJ2-7; d_gene: -; abundance: -; v_gene: TRBV27; CDR3aa: CASKAFGQTETYEQYF; CDR3nt: TGTGCCAGCAAGGCCTTTGGGCAGACAGAAACCTACGAGCAGTACTTC
j_gene: TRBJ2-5; d_gene: -; abundance: few; v_gene: TRBV11-3; CDR3aa: CASSAASPGGETQYF; CDR3nt: TGTGCCAGCAGCGCCGCTTCCCCTGGGGGAGAGACCCAGTACTTC
j_gene: TRBJ2-5; d_gene: -; abundance: few; v_gene: TRBV2; CDR3aa: CASAGDSPQETQYF; CDR3nt: TGTGCCAGCGCAGGGGACTCGCCACAAGAGACCCAGTACTTC
j_gene: TRBJ1-2; d_gene: -; abundance: few; v_gene: TRBV28; CDR3aa: CATQTPGNYGYTF; CDR3nt: TGTGCCACCCAAACCCCGGGCAACTATGGCTACACCTTC
j_gene: TRBJ1-1; d_gene: -; abundance: many; v_gene: TRBV2; CDR3aa: CASKPDTLKREAFF; CDR3nt: TGTGCCAGCAAACCGGACACCCTCAAGAGGGAAGCTTTCTTT
j_gene: TRBJ1-4; d_gene: -; abundance: once; v_gene: TRBV7-2; CDR3aa: CASSTYGNEKLFF; CDR3nt: TGTGCCAGCAGCACTTACGGGAATGAAAAACTGTTTTTT
j_gene: TRBJ2-5; d_gene: -; abundance: -; v_gene: TRBV20-1; CDR3aa: CSARPTSRLFQETQYF; CDR3nt: TGCAGTGCTAGACCCACCAGTCGACTATTCCAAGAGACCCAGTACTTC
j_gene: TRBJ2-1; d_gene: -; abundance: -; v_gene: TRBV12-3/TRBV12-4; CDR3aa: CASSLPGHPSYNEQFF; CDR3nt: TGTGCCAGCAGTTTGCCGGGACACCCCTCCTACAATGAGCAGTTCTTC
j_gene: TRBJ1-1; d_gene: -; abundance: -; v_gene: TRBV4-2; CDR3aa: CASSQEGGGEKAFF; CDR3nt: TGTGCCAGCAGCCAAGAGGGTGGGGGGGAGAAAGCTTTCTTT
j_gene: TRBJ2-5; d_gene: TRBD2; abundance: -; v_gene: TRBV3-1; CDR3aa: CASSQVGGSVGETQYF; CDR3nt: TGTGCCAGCAGCCAAGTGGGCGGGAGTGTAGGAGAGACCCAGTACTTC
j_gene: TRBJ1-5; d_gene: -; abundance: -; v_gene: TRBV20-1; CDR3aa: CSASWGFSNQPQHF; CDR3nt: TGCAGTGCTAGTTGGGGGTTTAGCAATCAGCCCCAGCATTTT
j_gene: TRBJ2-7; d_gene: -; abundance: few; v_gene: TRBV5-1; CDR3aa: CASSLEGGNSYNEQYF; CDR3nt: TGCGCCAGCAGCTTGGAGGGGGGTAACTCCTACAATGAGCAGTACTTC
j_gene: TRBJ2-7; d_gene: TRBD2; abundance: -; v_gene: TRBV7-3; CDR3aa: CASSESGSIYNEQYF; CDR3nt: TGTGCCAGCAGCGAGAGCGGGAGTATATACAATGAGCAGTACTTC